This T cell receptor beta chain originates from a study of shared clonotypes between healthy human individuals. Study overall: CD8 memory received one plate per donor, CD8 naive two, CD4 memory three and CD4 naive three.

Study outcomes and limitations: Depth was large, yet rarefaction showed that sorted-subset sequencing was incomplete.

Germline V gene lookup returns CDR1 SGDLS and CDR2 YYNGEE. This CDR3 is 16 amino acids long. With 3 bases removed from V and 2 bases from J, the gap between germline ends came to 18 bases. Sorted-subset replicate PCRs used 200 ng of genomic DNA. This amount corresponded to 30,000 to 35,000 T cell genomes. Some clones are missing from TCRdb's copy, which holds only in-frame ones; the method was immunoSEQ multiplex PCR. Of fewer than 2.5 million clones listed, more than 85% are singletons. The investigators split CD4+ cells into a CD45RA+ naive subset and a CD45RA-negative memory subset. Note on this clone: No antigen is known for it.

This clonotype was sampled from a man between 18 and 35 years old in good health. Some clones in this sample may be carry-over from other donors' samples. Source material: naive CD4+ T cells from PBMCs. Subset described: CD45RA+ positively selected. The chain links TRBV9 to TRBJ2-7, with D possibly being TRBD2 (6 bases). The CDR3 nucleotides are TGTGCCAGCAGCGCAAATACTTTACGGGAGCCCTACGAGCAGTACTTC. Translated, it gives CASSANTLREPYEQYF. The whole variable domain, filled in from reference TRBV9 and TRBJ2-7, reads DSGVTQTPKHLITATGQRVTLRCSPRSGDLSVYWYQQSLDQGLQFLIQYYNGEERAKGNILERFSAQQFPDLHSELNLSSLELGDSALYFCASSANTLREPYEQYFGPGTRLTVT.